Listed below are T cell receptor beta chains from one sample, sequenced in a study of T-cell reconstitution after alpha-beta-depleted transplantation in children. TCRdb called the PCR reads again in MiXCR, with one record for every CDR3 protein. The repertoire holds a few hundred thousand distinct CDR3 sequences, with over 20% as singletons. The sequencing used PBMCs, collected before TCRalphabeta/CD19-depleted stem cell transplant. The origin of the receptors is a boy in the first two years of life with Wiskott-Aldrich syndrome, due to receive a stem cell transplant. CDR3s include the opening cysteine and the closing phenylalanine or tryptophan. D genes are given only for firm matches. Some rows have no size entry. The others give once, few or many, or a class for an expanded clone.

TRBJ2-1 NA TRBV11-2 few CASSVTASSYNEQFF TGTGCCAGCAGCGTTACCGCAAGCTCCTACAATGAGCAGTTCTTC
TRBJ1-1 TRBD1 TRBV6-2/TRBV6-3 NA CASSHEDRATEAFF TGTGCCAGCAGCCACGAGGACAGGGCCACTGAAGCTTTCTTT
TRBJ2-3 NA TRBV12-3/TRBV12-4 few CASRGVIDTQYF TGTGCCAGCAGAGGGGTAATAGATACGCAGTATTTT
TRBJ2-1 NA TRBV5-1 NA CASSLRGHPLAVSYNEQFF TGCGCCAGCAGCTTGAGGGGGCATCCCCTAGCGGTATCCTACAATGAGCAGTTCTTC
TRBJ2-5 TRBD2 TRBV27 NA CATANKREFLLAQYF TGTGCCACCGCAAACAAGCGGGAGTTTCTTTTGGCCCAGTACTTC
TRBJ2-1 NA TRBV5-5 few CASSLSLVRGNEQFF TGTGCCAGCAGCTTGTCCCTCGTTCGGGGGAATGAGCAGTTCTTC
TRBJ2-4 TRBD1 TRBV13 NA CASSYNRGQGATKNIQYF TGTGCCAGCAGCTATAACCGGGGACAGGGGGCGACCAAAAACATTCAGTACTTC
TRBJ2-4 NA TRBV20-1 few CSARIALAKNIQYF TGCAGTGCTAGAATTGCGTTAGCCAAAAACATTCAGTACTTC
TRBJ1-1 NA TRBV29-1 NA CSVEEGSAGTEAFF TGCAGCGTTGAAGAAGGTAGTGCGGGCACTGAAGCTTTCTTT
TRBJ1-1 TRBD1 TRBV12-3/TRBV12-4 few CASTVYKRQGEAFF TGTGCCAGCACTGTTTATAAGAGACAGGGTGAGGCTTTCTTT
TRBJ2-3 NA TRBV5-1 many CASSPGLLTDTQYF TGCGCCAGCAGCCCAGGACTACTGACAGATACGCAGTATTTT
TRBJ1-4 NA TRBV14 NA CASSQSTGVNEKLFF TGTGCCAGCAGCCAATCTACAGGCGTTAATGAAAAACTGTTTTTT
TRBJ2-4 NA TRBV9 NA CASSPGSGPNGNIQYF TGTGCCAGCAGCCCGGGGTCCGGGCCAAACGGGAACATTCAGTACTTC
TRBJ1-5 NA TRBV20-1 NA CSARGGAGNQPQHF TGCAGTGCTAGAGGCGGAGCGGGCAATCAGCCCCAGCATTTT
TRBJ2-2 TRBD2 TRBV12-3/TRBV12-4 few CASKASGPGELFF TGTGCCAGCAAAGCTAGCGGGCCCGGGGAGCTGTTTTTT
TRBJ1-5 NA TRBV4-2 NA CASSPENTGNQPQHF TGTGCCAGCAGCCCAGAAAACACGGGCAATCAGCCCCAGCATTTT
TRBJ2-1 NA TRBV12-3/TRBV12-4 few CASTLGGWLANEQFF TGTGCCAGCACCCTAGGTGGTTGGCTAGCCAATGAGCAGTTCTTC
TRBJ1-1 TRBD1 TRBV29-1 few CSTRQGRTEAFF TGCAGCACTCGACAGGGGCGCACTGAAGCTTTCTTT
TRBJ2-1 NA TRBV4-1 few CASSQDEMTGPYNEQFF TGCGCCAGCAGCCAAGATGAAATGACAGGCCCCTACAATGAGCAGTTCTTC
TRBJ2-1 NA TRBV12-3/TRBV12-4 NA CASRLVLFGEQFF TGTGCCAGCAGACTGGTCTTGTTTGGGGAGCAGTTCTTC
TRBJ2-1 TRBD2 TRBV5-1 NA CASSLPIAGGQFF TGCGCCAGCAGCTTACCAATAGCGGGAGGGCAGTTCTTC
TRBJ2-5 TRBD2 TRBV20-1 few CSATWTSGRWETQYF TGCAGTGCTACTTGGACTAGCGGGAGGTGGGAGACCCAGTACTTC
TRBJ2-7 TRBD2 TRBV14 few CASSLSRGFSGRTPYEQYF TGTGCCAGCAGCCTTTCAAGGGGTTTTAGCGGGAGGACCCCCTACGAGCAGTACTTC
TRBJ2-1 TRBD2 TRBV20-1 NA CSADYSSGRFDEQFF TGCAGTGCCGACTACTCTAGCGGGAGGTTCGATGAGCAGTTCTTC
TRBJ2-3 NA TRBV10-3 once CAIRGWATDTQYF TGTGCCATTAGAGGGTGGGCCACAGATACGCAGTATTTT
TRBJ1-1 NA TRBV20-1 few CSADSRVDTEAFF TGCAGTGCCGACTCGAGGGTTGACACTGAAGCTTTCTTT
TRBJ2-7 NA TRBV7-9 few CASSFEGTSSYEQYF TGTGCCAGCAGCTTTGAGGGAACATCCTCCTACGAGCAGTACTTC
TRBJ2-6 NA TRBV5-1 few CASSLTTTASGANVLTF TGCGCCAGCAGCTTGACGACCACAGCCTCTGGGGCCAACGTCCTGACTTTC
TRBJ2-1 TRBD2 TRBV6-1 few CASRDTGLASNEQFF TGTGCCAGCAGGGACACGGGACTAGCGTCTAATGAGCAGTTCTTC
TRBJ1-4 NA TRBV5-5 many CASSLWLTTNEKLFF TGTGCCAGCAGCTTGTGGTTAACAACTAATGAAAAACTGTTTTTT
TRBJ1-5 TRBD1 TRBV10-3 once CAISDDRDRGFGNQPQHF TGTGCCATCAGTGATGACCGGGACAGGGGTTTTGGCAATCAGCCCCAGCATTTT
TRBJ2-1 NA TRBV11-2 many CASSLSPQGNEQFF TGTGCCAGCAGCTTGAGTCCCCAGGGCAATGAGCAGTTCTTC
TRBJ1-6 TRBD1 TRBV25-1 few CASNGQGASSPLHF TGTGCCAGCAACGGACAGGGGGCTAGTTCACCCCTCCACTTT
TRBJ2-1 TRBD2 TRBV12-3/TRBV12-4 few CASSRLAGEQFF TGTGCCAGCAGCCGACTAGCTGGTGAGCAGTTCTTC
TRBJ2-7 NA TRBV6-1 NA CASSEAGTASYEQYF TGTGCCAGCAGTGAAGCAGGGACTGCGTCCTACGAGCAGTACTTC
TRBJ2-2 NA TRBV11-3 few CASSAHPGELFF TGTGCCAGCAGCGCTCATCCCGGGGAGCTGTTTTTT
TRBJ2-3 TRBD2 TRBV24-1 once CATSSTSGSENTDTQYF TGTGCCACCAGCTCGACTAGCGGGAGTGAAAACACAGATACGCAGTATTTT
TRBJ2-7 TRBD2 TRBV6-2/TRBV6-3 NA CASRSSGRAHEQYF TGTGCCAGCAGATCTAGCGGGAGGGCCCACGAGCAGTACTTC
TRBJ2-5 NA TRBV4-2 once CASSQESQGSFPPGETQYF TGTGCCAGCAGCCAAGAATCTCAGGGTTCATTCCCCCCGGGAGAGACCCAGTACTTC
TRBJ2-3 NA TRBV12-3/TRBV12-4 few CATGEETDTQYF TGTGCCACAGGGGAGGAAACAGATACGCAGTATTTT
TRBJ2-5 NA TRBV4-2 NA CASSQRAKETQYF TGTGCCAGCAGCCAAAGAGCCAAAGAGACCCAGTACTTC
TRBJ1-3 NA TRBV7-8 NA CASSLRGAGSGNTIYF TGTGCCAGCAGCTTGAGGGGCGCGGGGTCTGGAAACACCATATATTTT
TRBJ2-7 NA TRBV20-1 few CSASPPSYEQYF TGCAGTGCCAGCCCCCCCTCCTACGAGCAGTACTTC
TRBJ2-7 TRBD1 TRBV7-9 NA CASGQGVPPTYEQYF TGTGCCAGCGGACAGGGGGTACCACCAACCTACGAGCAGTACTTC
TRBJ2-3 NA TRBV5-1 NA CASSLADFTDTQYF TGCGCCAGCAGCTTGGCCGACTTCACAGATACGCAGTATTTT
TRBJ2-3 TRBD2 TRBV20-1 few CSAGSGRWGTDTQYF TGCAGTGCGGGAAGCGGGAGATGGGGCACAGATACGCAGTATTTT
TRBJ2-1 NA TRBV14 few CASSPGLANPYNEQFF TGTGCCAGCAGCCCCGGACTGGCCAATCCCTACAATGAGCAGTTCTTC
TRBJ2-5 NA TRBV5-6 NA CASSLSPGAGRTQYF TGTGCCAGCAGCCTGTCACCGGGTGCAGGGCGGACCCAGTACTTC